This is a list of T cell receptor beta chains from one sample in a study of tumor and adjacent non-tumor tissue in lung cancer. One entry per CDR3 protein results from TCRdb running MiXCR on the multiplex PCR reads. The repertoire holds approximately 71,000 distinct CDR3 sequences, with roughly 56% as singletons. The sample consisted of lung tumor tissue. The receptor source for this set is a man in his fifties or sixties with non-small cell lung cancer. Both conserved end residues are part of each CDR3. Fields, in order: clone size, V gene, D gene, J gene, CDR3 protein, CDR3 DNA. D genes are given only for firm matches. A clone size is listed for some rows: how often the clone was seen (once, few, many), or a class if it is expanded.

-	TRBV30	-	TRBJ1-6	CAWRSYVTGNSPLHF	TGTGCCTGGAGATCTTACGTGACGGGGAATTCACCCCTCCACTTT
-	TRBV20-1	-	TRBJ2-3	CSASTRGNTDTQYF	TGCAGTGCGAGTACAAGAGGGAACACAGATACGCAGTATTTT
many	TRBV6-2/TRBV6-3	-	TRBJ1-4	CASNTRQDGEKLFF	TGTGCCAGCAATACCAGACAGGACGGTGAAAAACTGTTTTTT
-	TRBV10-1	-	TRBJ2-2	CASGGGVNTVEPFF	TGCGCCAGCGGTGGAGGAGTGAACACCGTGGAGCCGTTTTTT
once	TRBV6-5	TRBD1	TRBJ2-7	CASSSPTGGYEQYF	TGTGCCAGCAGTTCCCCCACAGGGGGCTACGAGCAGTACTTC
once	TRBV6-5	-	TRBJ2-7	CTSSPGTTVTGEQYF	TGTACAAGCAGTCCTGGTACTACAGTAACGGGAGAGCAGTACTTC
few	TRBV30	-	TRBJ2-5	CAWGRGQETQYF	TGTGCCTGGGGCAGGGGTCAAGAGACCCAGTACTTC
-	TRBV4-2	-	TRBJ2-7	CTSSLPDRVDEQYF	TGTACCAGCAGCCTACCTGACAGAGTTGACGAGCAGTACTTC
-	TRBV29-1	-	TRBJ2-1	CSVGWTSVYNERIF	TGCAGCGTTGGGTGGACATCGGTCTACAATGAACGGATCTTC
-	TRBV11-2	-	TRBJ2-1	CAGSLGAFGDSSQFF	TGTGCCGGAAGCTTAGGTGCTTTCGGGGACTCGTCGCAGTTCTTC
many	TRBV6-2/TRBV6-3	TRBD2	TRBJ2-3	CASQTSASDTQYF	TGTGCCAGCCAGACTAGCGCCTCAGATACGCAGTATTTT
-	TRBV28	-	TRBJ1-1	CASSFPSPGEEEAFF	TGTGCCAGCAGTTTCCCCTCTCCAGGGGAAGAGGAAGCTTTCTTT
many	TRBV11-2	-	TRBJ2-3	CASSSLGTPRTDTQYF	TGTGCCAGCAGCTCGCTAGGGACCCCGCGCACAGATACGCAGTATTTT
few	TRBV28	TRBD2	TRBJ2-1	CASSSPPGTSGGVYNEQFF	TGTGCCAGCAGTTCCCCCCCCGGGACTAGCGGGGGGGTCTACAATGAGCAGTTCTTC
few	TRBV30	TRBD1	TRBJ2-7	CACRKGTGGREQYF	TGTGCCTGTAGAAAAGGGACAGGGGGCCGCGAGCAGTACTTC
-	TRBV5-1	-	TRBJ2-3	CASSLEGISSTDTQYF	TGCGCCAGCAGCTTGGAAGGGATCTCTAGCACAGATACGCAGTATTTT
-	TRBV6-5	-	TRBJ2-3	CANSLTGTDTQYF	TGTGCCAACAGTTTGACAGGCACAGATACGCAGTATTTT
few	TRBV20-1	-	TRBJ2-3	CSASPLRGRGPSDTQYF	TGCAGTGCTAGTCCGCTCAGGGGGCGGGGGCCTTCAGATACGCAGTATTTT
-	TRBV4-1	TRBD2	TRBJ2-2	CASSQGGRLAGGTWELFF	TGCGCCAGCAGCCAAGGGGGAAGACTAGCGGGGGGCACGTGGGAGCTGTTTTTT
many	TRBV4-2	-	TRBJ2-2	CASSQGLAGELFF	TGTGCCAGCAGCCAAGGTCTCGCCGGGGAGCTGTTTTTT
many	TRBV6-6	-	TRBJ1-2	CASSTPMRSNYGYTF	TGTGCCAGCAGTACCCCGATGAGGTCCAACTATGGCTACACCTTC
-	TRBV9	-	TRBJ2-1	CASSVLLDGANEQFF	TGTGCCAGCAGCGTCCTTCTCGACGGGGCCAATGAGCAGTTCTTC
-	TRBV20-1	-	TRBJ1-2	CSAKEGRNYGYTF	TGCAGTGCTAAAGAAGGGAGGAACTATGGCTACACCTTC
many	TRBV6-1	TRBD1	TRBJ2-1	CASSEGTGDEQFF	TGTGCCAGCAGTGAGGGGACAGGCGATGAGCAGTTCTTC
many	TRBV6-5	TRBD1	TRBJ1-6	CASSPTDRARDSPLHF	TGTGCCAGCAGTCCGACCGACAGGGCGAGGGATTCACCCCTCCACTTT
-	TRBV11-3	TRBD2	TRBJ2-3	CASNLGTAGVPSDTQYF	TGTGCCAGCAACTTAGGAACAGCGGGAGTGCCATCGGATACGCAGTATTTT
few	TRBV20-1	TRBD2	TRBJ2-1	CSARDWTSGRGRYNEQFF	TGCAGTGCTAGAGACTGGACTAGCGGGAGGGGTAGGTACAATGAGCAGTTCTTC
-	TRBV11-1	-	TRBJ1-6	CASSRTLVSPLHF	TGTGCCAGCAGCCGGACACTGGTTTCACCCCTCCACTTT
-	TRBV5-1	-	TRBJ2-2	CASSPGSQSNTGELFF	TGCGCCAGCAGCCCCGGGTCGCAGTCGAACACCGGGGAGCTGTTTTTT
few	TRBV5-4	TRBD1	TRBJ2-7	CASSSPGGEQYF	TGTGCCAGCAGCTCCCCAGGGGGAGAGCAGTACTTC
-	TRBV7-8	-	TRBJ2-2	CAGSVRVSGSAPGELFF	TGTGCCGGCAGCGTAAGGGTCTCAGGGTCTGCGCCCGGGGAGCTGTTTTTT
-	TRBV11-2	-	TRBJ2-5	CTSSFNGNFQETQYF	TGTACCAGCAGCTTCAATGGAAATTTCCAAGAGACCCAGTACTTC
many	TRBV6-1	TRBD1	TRBJ2-7	CASHRSVPGQINSYEQYF	TGTGCCAGCCACAGATCTGTCCCGGGACAGATCAACTCCTACGAGCAGTACTTC
-	TRBV29-1	-	TRBJ2-1	CSVARLGSYNEQFF	TGCAGTGTTGCTCGACTGGGCTCCTACAATGAGCAGTTCTTC
-	TRBV29-1	-	TRBJ2-1	CSVRQTIGEQFF	TGCAGCGTCCGACAGACGATCGGTGAGCAGTTCTTC
many	TRBV14	TRBD2	TRBJ2-1	CASSQTPSGRGFF	TGTGCCAGCAGCCAGACGCCGAGTGGGAGGGGGTTCTTC
medium-sized	TRBV11-2	-	TRBJ1-1	CASSPVKSSTFF	TGTGCCAGCAGCCCCGTGAAGAGCTCAACTTTCTTT
-	TRBV29-1	-	TRBJ2-3	CSFVKGETFPDTQYF	TGCAGCTTTGTGAAGGGGGAGACGTTCCCAGATACGCAGTATTTT
medium-sized	TRBV6-1	TRBD2	TRBJ2-1	CASSEGTSAYNEQFF	TGTGCCAGCAGTGAGGGGACTAGCGCCTACAATGAGCAGTTCTTC
many	TRBV11-2	TRBD1	TRBJ2-5	CASSWGTGPLQETQYF	TGTGCCAGCAGCTGGGGGACAGGGCCGCTACAAGAGACCCAGTACTTC
many	TRBV29-1	TRBD2	TRBJ2-7	CSALSGRGAYEQYF	TGCAGCGCCCTTAGCGGGAGGGGGGCCTACGAGCAGTACTTC
many	TRBV4-1	-	TRBJ1-5	CASSPTQGPQPQHF	TGCGCCAGCAGCCCCACCCAGGGGCCTCAGCCCCAGCATTTT
large	TRBV11-2	-	TRBJ2-3	CASSLGGLSSTDTQYF	TGTGCCAGCAGCTTAGGGGGGTTATCTAGCACAGATACGCAGTATTTT
-	TRBV5-6	-	TRBJ2-7	CASTLRHSVHEQYF	TGTGCCAGTACCTTGAGGCACTCTGTACACGAGCAGTACTTC
many	TRBV6-1	-	TRBJ2-3	CASSEEGSAPRPDTQYF	TGTGCCAGCAGTGAAGAAGGTAGCGCTCCTCGTCCAGATACGCAGTATTTT
many	TRBV29-1	TRBD1	TRBJ1-2	CSVGDRTNYGYTF	TGCAGCGTTGGGGACAGGACCAATTATGGCTACACCTTC